These 26 T cell receptor beta chains came from one sample sequenced in a study of OX40 agonist ivuxolimab in advanced cancers. Profiling relied on immunoSEQ multiplex PCR, and the TCRdb table lists in-frame clones only, not all of them. The table has tens of thousands of clones, more than 65% seen once; the top ten hold around 4.2%. This sample comprised CD4+ or CD8+ T cells sorted from blood, obtained in a trial of the OX40 agonist ivuxolimab. The receptors stem from an adult with an advanced solid tumor such as melanoma, head and neck, liver or kidney cancer.

V and J are TRBV2 and TRBJ1-5; D uncertain. V was shortened by 6 bases and J by 3 bases, with 12 bases between the two germline ends. The CDR3 extends over 14 amino acids. Germline lookup yields CDR1 SNHLY and CDR2 FYNNEI. The CDR3 DNA is TGTGCCAGCAGGGCAACAGCCATCAATCAGCCCCAGCATTTT. It translates to CASRATAINQPQHF.

The chain combines TRBV20-1 with TRBJ1-4, with D tentatively TRBD1 (6 bases). CDR1 and CDR2 (germline): DFQATT, SNEGSKA (reference sequence). The CDR3 loop spans 11 amino acids. CDR3 amino acids: CGQGSREKLFF. The DNA for the CDR3 is TGCGGCCAGGGGAGCCGAGAAAAACTGTTTTTT.

This rearrangement joins TRBV6-5 to TRBJ2-3, with TRBD1 as a possible D gene (5 bases). The germline V and J ends were trimmed by 4 bases and 9 bases, with 11 bases remaining between them. The CDR3 length is 12 residues. Germline CDR1 and CDR2: MNHEY and SVGAGI. CDR3 protein: CASSFREKTQYF. CDR3 nucleotide sequence: TGTGCCAGCAGTTTCAGGGAAAAGACGCAGTATTTT.

The chain recombines TRBV7-2 with TRBJ1-4, with D perhaps matching TRBD1 (6 bases). This CDR3 spans 16 amino acids. CDR1 is SGHTA and CDR2 is FQGNSA in the germline V gene. The V gene lost 1 base and the J gene lost 6 bases, with 15 bases spanning the gap. The CDR3 sequence is CASSLGVGPGDEKLFF. Written as DNA, the CDR3 is TGTGCCAGCAGCTTAGGAGTAGGGCCAGGGGATGAAAAACTGTTTTTT.

The chain has TRBV30 and TRBJ2-4; the D call may be TRBD1 or TRBD2 (5 bases each). CDR1 GTSNPN and CDR2 SVGIG come from the germline V gene (reference sequence). The CDR3 length is 17 residues. With 0 bases removed from V and 0 bases from J, the gap between germline ends came to 15 bases. The CDR3 spells CAWSVLRGALAKNIQYF. The CDR3 DNA reads TGTGCCTGGAGTGTACTGAGAGGGGCCCTAGCCAAAAACATTCAGTACTTC.

This clone was seen only a few times. The rearrangement uses TRBV6-5 and TRBJ2-7; TRBD1 agrees at 11 bases. This CDR3 is built from 14 residues. Per germline, CDR1 MNHEY and CDR2 SVGAGI. The ends lost 6 bases at V and 6 bases at J; junction bases unmatched: 7. The CDR3 DNA sequence: TGTGCCAGCAGCCAACAGGGGACAGGGGGCGAGCAGTACTTC. Translating it yields CASSQQGTGGEQYF.

Here the CDR3 reads CASSANPGGAYITYNEQFF. In DNA, the CDR3 is TGTGCCAGCAGCGCTAACCCTGGGGGAGCCTACATTACCTACAATGAGCAGTTCTTC. The chain links TRBV9 to TRBJ2-1; possibly TRBD1 or TRBD2 for D (5 bases each). V lost 3 bases and J 2 bases, leaving 24 bases between the germline ends. CDR3 length: 19 residues. CDR1 is SGDLS and CDR2 is YYNGEE in the germline V gene.

This chain links TRBV11-2 with TRBJ1-1; D is undetermined. CDR3 length equals 18 residues. Trimming took off 5 bases at V and 0 bases at J, with 22 bases between the two ends. Germline CDR1 is SGHAT and CDR2 is FQNNGV. The chain's CDR3 is CASSRYTASPRLNTEAFF. DNA of the CDR3: TGTGCCAGCAGCCGCTACACCGCAAGCCCCCGCCTGAACACTGAAGCTTTCTTT.

The chain combines TRBV19 with TRBJ1-5; D possibly corresponds to TRBD1 (6 bases). This CDR3 is 13 amino acids long. Germline V lookup: CDR1 LNHDA, CDR2 SQIVND (reference sequence). V gave up 4 bases and J gave up 6 bases, with 10 bases separating them. Here the CDR3 reads CASSRGGVQPQHF. Written as DNA, the CDR3 is TGTGCCAGTAGTAGAGGGGGAGTTCAGCCCCAGCATTTT.

The V call is TRBV18, the J call TRBJ2-7; no definite D call. This CDR3 is 15 amino acids long. V was clipped by 6 bases and J by 1 base, with 16 bases between them. In germline, CDR1 is KGHSH, CDR2 LQKENI. The CDR3 here is CASSPPNIESYEQYF. CDR3 DNA: TGTGCCAGCTCCCCCCCCAACATCGAGTCCTACGAGCAGTACTTC. Together with reference TRBV18 and TRBJ2-7, the CDR3 gives the full variable domain: NAGVMQNPRHLVRRRGQEARLRCSPMKGHSHVYWYRQLPEEGLKFMVYLQKENIIDESGMPKERFSAEFPKEGPSILRIQQVVRGDSAAYFCASSPPNIESYEQYFGPGTRLTVT.

This chain connects TRBV7-6 to TRBJ2-7; D uncertain. This CDR3 spans 11 amino acids. The ends were cut back, 2 bases at V and 9 bases at J, with 8 bases in the middle. Germline assignment: CDR1 SGHVS and CDR2 FNYEAQ. This CDR3 reads CASSLYYRQYF. In DNA form, the CDR3 reads TGTGCCAGCAGCTTATATTACAGGCAGTACTTC.

The gene calls are TRBV9 and TRBJ2-3; 10 bases fit TRBD2. With 3 bases clipped from V and 6 bases from J, the junction kept 19 bases outside the gene matches. In germline, CDR1 is SGDLS, CDR2 YYNGEE. CDR3 size: 19 residues. The CDR3 spells CASSGTGTSASPEVDTQYF. The DNA of the CDR3 is TGTGCCAGCAGCGGGACCGGGACTAGCGCCTCCCCCGAAGTGGATACGCAGTATTTT.

The chain recombines TRBV2 with TRBJ2-7; D uncertain. The germline V gene encodes CDR1 SNHLY and CDR2 FYNNEI. V lost 3 bases and J lost 5, with 8 bases in between. The CDR3 contains 12 residues. The CDR3 DNA is TGTGCCAGCAGTGATTTTAGGAACGAGCAGTACTTC. Translated, it gives CASSDFRNEQYF.

Remarks on this clone: One end of the junction does not line up with germline, which may come from a read error. J is TRBJ1-2 and V is TRBV6-4; perhaps TRBD1 as D (6 bases). The CDR3 has 14 residues. Germline V gene data show CDR1 as MRHNA and CDR2 as SNTAGT. The CDR3 sequence: CASSYSIGTTGYTF. CDR3 sequence (DNA): TGTGCCAGCAGTTACTCGATCGGGACAACTGGCTACACCTTC.

V usage is TRBV5-4 and J usage is TRBJ2-1; possible D gene TRBD2, 5 bases. The germline CDR1 and CDR2 sequences are SGHNT and YYREEE (reference sequence). V dropped 0 bases and J dropped 1 base, with 11 bases sitting between them. This CDR3 comprises 16 residues. This chain's CDR3 is CASSLARLRSYNEQFF. CDR3 sequence (DNA): TGTGCCAGCAGCTTGGCCAGACTACGGTCCTACAATGAGCAGTTCTTC.

The chain uses TRBV7-2 and TRBJ2-1; TRBD2 matches at 16 bases. CDR3 size: 19 residues. CDR1 and CDR2 from the germline V gene are SGHTA and FQGNSA. V lost 5 bases to trimming and J lost 0 bases; unmatched junction nucleotides: 7. The CDR3 sequence: CASSLGTSGRVYSYNEQFF. The CDR3 DNA is TGTGCCAGCAGCCTAGGGACTAGCGGGAGGGTTTACTCCTACAATGAGCAGTTCTTC. The variable domain in full, with the rest retrieved from reference TRBV7-2 and TRBJ2-1, is GAGVSQSPSNKVTEKGKDVELRCDPISGHTALYWYRQSLGQGLEFLIYFQGNSAPDKSGLPSDRFSAERTGGSVSTLTIQRTQQEDSAVYLCASSLGTSGRVYSYNEQFFGPGTRLTVL.

J is TRBJ2-5 and V is TRBV18, with no clear D. The CDR3 is 14 amino acids. The germline V gene encodes CDR1 KGHSH and CDR2 LQKENI. V gave up 3 bases and J gave up 0 bases, with 8 bases separating them. The CDR3 protein is CASSPRRDQETQYF. The DNA for the CDR3 is TGTGCCAGCTCACCGCGGAGAGACCAAGAGACCCAGTACTTC.

J is TRBJ2-1 and V is TRBV27, with TRBD1 identical over 7 bases. V trimming: 4 bases; J trimming: 7 bases; junction bases outside the gene matches: 13. The germline V gene has CDR1 MNHEY and CDR2 SMNVEV (reference sequence). This CDR3 comprises 16 residues. The CDR3 reads CASSSYRQGSGNEQFF. CDR3 in DNA: TGTGCCAGCAGTTCCTATCGACAGGGTTCGGGGAATGAGCAGTTCTTC.

The chain carries TRBV6-6 and TRBJ2-3, with TRBD2 identical over 10 bases. Germline V CDR1 and CDR2: MNHNY, SVGAGI (reference sequence). The CDR3 spans 15 residues. The V gene end was trimmed by 7 bases and the J gene end by 8 bases; junction bases not matched to a gene: 12. CDR3 bases: TGTGCCAGCAATAAAGGGCTAGCGGGAGACGGTACGCAGTATTTT. Amino acids: CASNKGLAGDGTQYF.

The V call is TRBV6-1, the J call TRBJ1-1, with 10 positions matching TRBD1. V trimming: 10 bases; J trimming: 0 bases; junction bases outside the gene matches: 5. Germline values: CDR1 MNHNS, CDR2 SASEGT. The CDR3 loop spans 14 amino acids. CDR3 protein: CATPGTGVNTEAFF. In DNA form, the CDR3 reads TGTGCCACCCCCGGGACAGGGGTGAACACTGAAGCTTTCTTT.

The chain is built from TRBV9 and TRBJ2-3; D unresolved. The CDR3 has 15 amino acids. The V gene's germline CDR1 is SGDLS and CDR2 YYNGEE. V gave up 0 bases and J gave up 0 bases, with 8 bases separating them. Written as DNA, the CDR3 is TGTGCCAGCAGCGTAGATGGGGTCAGCACAGATACGCAGTATTTT. As protein: CASSVDGVSTDTQYF.

V usage is TRBV19 and J usage is TRBJ1-4; weak D call: TRBD1 (5 bases). CDR3 length: 18 amino acids. Trimming left V 0 bases short and J 4 bases short, with 18 bases between. In germline, CDR1 is LNHDA, CDR2 SQIVND (reference sequence). CDR3 in amino acids: CASSIDRPGGAGNEKLFF. The CDR3 region has the DNA TGTGCCAGTAGTATAGATCGTCCCGGGGGAGCTGGTAATGAAAAACTGTTTTTT.

For this clone: The junction shows a germline mismatch at one end, possibly a read error. This chain links TRBV28 with TRBJ1-1; TRBD1 matches at 9 bases. This CDR3 region has 14 residues. In germline, CDR1 is MDHEN, CDR2 SYDVKM. DNA for the CDR3: TGTGCCAGCAGTTCTGGGACAGGGAGGGCTGAAGCTCTCTTT. Protein product: CASSSGTGRAEALF.

J is TRBJ1-2 and V is TRBV11-2, with D possibly TRBD1 on 6 matching bases. Per the germline V gene, CDR1 is SGHAT and CDR2 is FQNNGV. This CDR3 region has 14 residues. Between the trimmed V and J ends, which lost 5 bases and 2 bases, there was a span of 12 bases. In nucleotides, the CDR3 is TGTGCCAGCAGCCCCCGGACAGAGAACTATGGCTACACCTTC. Protein: CASSPRTENYGYTF.

The CDR3 loop is CASSLQAGPGNTIYF. CDR3 sequence (DNA): TGCGCCAGCAGCTTGCAGGCTGGACCTGGAAACACCATATATTTT. The genes are TRBV5-1 and TRBJ1-3; D unresolved. The germline V gene has CDR1 SGHRS and CDR2 YFSETQ. The V gene lost 1 base and the J gene lost 2 bases, with 10 bases spanning the gap. This CDR3 spans 15 amino acids.

The chain couples TRBV5-1 to TRBJ1-1; no reliable D call. The germline V and J ends were trimmed by 4 bases and 4 bases, with 8 bases remaining between them. The CDR3 runs to 12 residues. CDR1 and CDR2 (germline): SGHRS, YFSETQ. The CDR3 coding sequence is TGCGCCAGCAGCCCCGAGAGCACTGAAGCTTTCTTT. Protein product: CASSPESTEAFF.